The rows below give T cell receptor beta chains drawn from one sample of a study of cytomegalovirus exposure and HLA in healthy donors. Sequencing used immunoSEQ multiplex PCR; TCRdb keeps in-frame clones, though not all of them. The sample has approximately 100,000 clones, about 70% seen once. Sequencing was done on a sample of PBMCs. Receptors originate from a boy aged 5 to 17 in good health and CMV-seronegative. Both conserved end residues are part of each CDR3.

J gene: TRBJ2-1
CDR3 length: 14
V gene: TRBV18
CDR3 protein: CASSPTAGNNEQFF

J gene: TRBJ2-7
CDR3 length: 17
V gene: TRBV28
CDR3 protein: CASSLGGWEGKAYEQYF

J gene: TRBJ2-7
CDR3 length: 15
V gene: TRBV6-1
CDR3 protein: CASSEAKTGDYEQYF

J gene: TRBJ2-2
CDR3 length: 16
V gene: TRBV9
CDR3 protein: CASSVELILSGGELFF

J gene: TRBJ2-1
CDR3 length: 17
V gene: TRBV30
CDR3 protein: CAWSVRRGTLPYNEQFF

J gene: TRBJ1-1
CDR3 length: 13
V gene: TRBV29-1
CDR3 protein: CSVTGGVSTEAFF

J gene: TRBJ2-7
CDR3 length: 14
V gene: TRBV5-4
CDR3 protein: CASSSASGIYEQYF

J gene: TRBJ2-1
CDR3 length: 15
V gene: TRBV6-1
CDR3 protein: CASHLAGGSYNEQFF

J gene: TRBJ1-3
CDR3 length: 18
V gene: TRBV28
CDR3 protein: CASSSYGDRGLTGNTIYF

J gene: TRBJ2-7
CDR3 length: 11
V gene: TRBV27
CDR3 protein: CATITRGEQYF

J gene: TRBJ2-3
CDR3 length: 15
V gene: TRBV29-1
CDR3 protein: CSVEGFSGSTDTQYF

J gene: TRBJ2-1
CDR3 length: 15
V gene: TRBV28
CDR3 protein: CASNPGVAGDFGQFF

J gene: TRBJ1-1
CDR3 length: 15
V gene: TRBV6-5
CDR3 protein: CASRTGEALNTEAFF

J gene: TRBJ1-4
CDR3 length: 15
V gene: TRBV11-3
CDR3 protein: CASSSRGGVVEKLFF

J gene: TRBJ1-3
CDR3 length: 19
V gene: TRBV7-2
CDR3 protein: CASSLVNGAGTGLRNTIYF

J gene: TRBJ2-5
CDR3 length: 12
V gene: TRBV2
CDR3 protein: CASSLYQETQYF

J gene: TRBJ1-1
CDR3 length: 13
V gene: TRBV28
CDR3 protein: CASRGAGNTEAFF

J gene: TRBJ2-7
CDR3 length: 15
V gene: TRBV19
CDR3 protein: CASMGKDTAAYEQYF

J gene: TRBJ2-1
CDR3 length: 14
V gene: TRBV5-1
CDR3 protein: CASSGQSSNNEQFF

J gene: TRBJ2-4
CDR3 length: 17
V gene: TRBV7-9
CDR3 protein: CASSSTLDRGAKNIQYF

J gene: TRBJ1-4
CDR3 length: 16
V gene: TRBV5-8
CDR3 protein: CASSSVGASQNEKLFF

J gene: TRBJ2-1
CDR3 length: 15
V gene: TRBV5-1
CDR3 protein: CASYWTGGRSSEQFF

J gene: TRBJ1-5
CDR3 length: 17
V gene: TRBV19
CDR3 protein: CASRNGGLPHSNQPQHF

J gene: TRBJ1-5
CDR3 length: 16
V gene: TRBV18
CDR3 protein: CASSRPGLGSNQPQHF

J gene: TRBJ1-1
CDR3 length: 14
V gene: TRBV11-1
CDR3 protein: CASSPQGAVTEAFF

J gene: TRBJ2-1
CDR3 length: 15
V gene: TRBV25-1
CDR3 protein: CASSDIEIADPEQFF

J gene: TRBJ1-5
CDR3 length: 17
V gene: TRBV5-5
CDR3 protein: CASSLKVTDNSNQPQHF

J gene: TRBJ2-7
CDR3 length: 13
V gene: TRBV11-1
CDR3 protein: CASSLGTTYEQYF

J gene: TRBJ2-3
CDR3 length: 15
V gene: TRBV7-3
CDR3 protein: CASSQGGLYTDTQYF

J gene: TRBJ1-5
CDR3 length: 16
V gene: TRBV28
CDR3 protein: CASSFLWGEDGQPQHF

J gene: TRBJ2-1
CDR3 length: 13
V gene: TRBV30
CDR3 protein: CACWTGDRNEQFF

J gene: TRBJ1-1
CDR3 length: 15
V gene: TRBV11-2
CDR3 protein: CASSLNPLPNTEAFF

J gene: TRBJ2-3
CDR3 length: 16
V gene: TRBV5-1
CDR3 protein: CASSLRQKVSTDTQYF

J gene: TRBJ1-5
CDR3 length: 15
V gene: TRBV2
CDR3 protein: CASRTTEYSNQPQHF

J gene: TRBJ2-1
CDR3 length: 15
V gene: TRBV5-4
CDR3 protein: CASSTVRDRGNEQFF

J gene: TRBJ1-4
CDR3 length: 12
V gene: TRBV2
CDR3 protein: CASGGPNEKLFF

J gene: TRBJ2-5
CDR3 length: 14
V gene: TRBV15
CDR3 protein: CATALGTRQETQYF

J gene: TRBJ1-1
CDR3 length: 15
V gene: TRBV4-1
CDR3 protein: CASSRPGSTNTEAFF

J gene: TRBJ2-7
CDR3 length: 12
V gene: TRBV7-3
CDR3 protein: CASSSEPYEQYF

J gene: TRBJ2-3
CDR3 length: 15
V gene: TRBV5-1
CDR3 protein: CASSPGTGSADTQYF

J gene: TRBJ1-4
CDR3 length: 12
V gene: TRBV27
CDR3 protein: CASKRLNEKLFF

J gene: TRBJ2-5
CDR3 length: 13
V gene: TRBV2
CDR3 protein: CASGRGGGETQYF

J gene: TRBJ1-3
CDR3 length: 12
V gene: TRBV28
CDR3 protein: CASTTLAEGLYF

J gene: TRBJ1-5
CDR3 length: 20
V gene: TRBV28
CDR3 protein: CASSLYGEGVKTGSNQPQHF

J gene: TRBJ2-2
CDR3 length: 13
V gene: TRBV30
CDR3 protein: CACRRSSTGELFF

J gene: TRBJ1-5
CDR3 length: 13
V gene: TRBV10-3
CDR3 protein: CAISDRGDQPQHF

J gene: TRBJ1-1
CDR3 length: 18
V gene: TRBV18
CDR3 protein: CASSPLIPGQGLGTEAFF

J gene: TRBJ2-7
CDR3 length: 16
V gene: TRBV6-9
CDR3 protein: CASSYGGTAYSYEQYF

J gene: TRBJ1-1
CDR3 length: 11
V gene: TRBV29-1
CDR3 protein: CSTRRETEAFF

J gene: TRBJ1-1
CDR3 length: 13
V gene: TRBV28
CDR3 protein: CASTPGGITEAFF

J gene: TRBJ1-4
CDR3 length: 13
V gene: TRBV14
CDR3 protein: CASTRGNYEKLFF

J gene: TRBJ2-4
CDR3 length: 15
V gene: TRBV7-2
CDR3 protein: CASSPPGQGADIQYF

J gene: TRBJ1-2
CDR3 length: 14
V gene: TRBV6-5
CDR3 protein: CASSYSSVVYGYTF

J gene: TRBJ2-7
CDR3 length: 14
V gene: TRBV27
CDR3 protein: CASLIAGGIGEQYF